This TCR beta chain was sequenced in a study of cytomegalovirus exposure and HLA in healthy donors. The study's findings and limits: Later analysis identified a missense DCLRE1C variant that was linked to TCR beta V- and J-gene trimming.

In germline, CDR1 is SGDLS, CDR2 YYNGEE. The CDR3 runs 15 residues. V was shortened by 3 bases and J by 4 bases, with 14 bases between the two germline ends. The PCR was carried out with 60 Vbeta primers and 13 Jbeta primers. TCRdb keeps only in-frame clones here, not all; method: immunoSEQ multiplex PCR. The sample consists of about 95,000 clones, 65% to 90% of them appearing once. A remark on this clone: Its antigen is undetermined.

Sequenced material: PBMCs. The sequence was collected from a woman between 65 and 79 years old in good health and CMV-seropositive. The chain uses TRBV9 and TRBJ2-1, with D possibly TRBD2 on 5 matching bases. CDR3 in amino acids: CASSANGETYNEQFF. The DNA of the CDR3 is TGTGCCAGCAGCGCCAACGGGGAGACATACAATGAGCAGTTCTTC.